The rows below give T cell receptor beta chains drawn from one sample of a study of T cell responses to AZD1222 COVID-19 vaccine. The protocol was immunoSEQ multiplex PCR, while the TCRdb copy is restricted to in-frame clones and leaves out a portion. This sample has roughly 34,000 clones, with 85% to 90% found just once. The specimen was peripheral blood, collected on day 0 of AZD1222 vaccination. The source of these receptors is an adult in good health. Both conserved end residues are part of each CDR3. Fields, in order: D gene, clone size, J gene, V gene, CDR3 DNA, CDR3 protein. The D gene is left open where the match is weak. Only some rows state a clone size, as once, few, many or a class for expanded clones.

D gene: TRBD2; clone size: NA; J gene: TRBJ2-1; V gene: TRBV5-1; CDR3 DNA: TGCGCCAGCAGCGCCCGGACTAGCCAGGGGCATGAGCAGTTCTTC; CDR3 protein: CASSARTSQGHEQFF
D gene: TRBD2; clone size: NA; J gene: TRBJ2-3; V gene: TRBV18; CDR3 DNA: TGTGCCAGCTCTCCTACCGGGACTAGTAAGACCACAGATACGCAGTATTTT; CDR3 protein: CASSPTGTSKTTDTQYF
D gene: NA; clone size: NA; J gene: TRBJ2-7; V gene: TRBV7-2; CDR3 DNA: TGTGCCAGCAGCGCACCGGGGCGGGCGTTTGAGCAGTACTTC; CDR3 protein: CASSAPGRAFEQYF
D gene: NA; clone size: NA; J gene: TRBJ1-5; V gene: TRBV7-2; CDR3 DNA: TGTGCCAGCAGCTTAGGCAGTTTACCTGGTCAGCCCCAGCATTTT; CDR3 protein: CASSLGSLPGQPQHF
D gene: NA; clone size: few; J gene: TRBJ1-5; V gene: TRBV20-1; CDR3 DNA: TGCAGTGCTAGTCGGGGGGACCAGCCCCAGCATTTT; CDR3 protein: CSASRGDQPQHF
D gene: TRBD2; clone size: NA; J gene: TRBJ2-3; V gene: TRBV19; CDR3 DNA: TGTGCCAGTAGTACGGGACTAGCGGGTTTTACAGATACGCAGTATTTT; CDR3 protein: CASSTGLAGFTDTQYF
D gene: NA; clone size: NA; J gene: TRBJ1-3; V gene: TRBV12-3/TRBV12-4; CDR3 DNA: TGTGCCACTCGCCTCGCCGGAAACACCATATATTTT; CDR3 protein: CATRLAGNTIYF
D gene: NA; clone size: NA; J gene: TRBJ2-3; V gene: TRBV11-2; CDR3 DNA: TGTGCCAGCAGCGGGGGTCCTCTCAGCACAGATACGCAGTATTTT; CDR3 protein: CASSGGPLSTDTQYF
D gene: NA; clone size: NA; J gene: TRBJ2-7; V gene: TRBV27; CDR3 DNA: TGTGCCAGCAGTTTGCGGGGAATCGTCCACTTC; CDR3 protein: CASSLRGIVHF
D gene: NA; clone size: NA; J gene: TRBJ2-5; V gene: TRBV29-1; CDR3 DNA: TGCAGCGTTGAAGATTGGGGAGGAGATGGGGGAGAGACCCAGTACTTC; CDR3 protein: CSVEDWGGDGGETQYF
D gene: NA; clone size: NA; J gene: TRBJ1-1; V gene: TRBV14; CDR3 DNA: TGTGCCAGCAGCCAAGATTTGAGGACAGCGGCTTTCTTT; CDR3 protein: CASSQDLRTAAFF
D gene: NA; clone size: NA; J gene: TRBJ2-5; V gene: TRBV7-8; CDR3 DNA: TGTGCCAGCAGCCTGGGGAGTTTCCGAGAGACCCAGTACTTC; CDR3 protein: CASSLGSFRETQYF
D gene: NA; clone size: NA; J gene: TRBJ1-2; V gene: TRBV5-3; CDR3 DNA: TGTGCCAGAAGCTCCCGTCCAGGCTGCTATGGCTACACCTTC; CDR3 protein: CARSSRPGCYGYTF
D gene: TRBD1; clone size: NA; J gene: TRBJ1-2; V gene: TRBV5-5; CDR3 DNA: TGTGCCAGCAGCTTCACGCCGGGACAGGGGGAGTTCTATGGCTACACCTTC; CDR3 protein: CASSFTPGQGEFYGYTF
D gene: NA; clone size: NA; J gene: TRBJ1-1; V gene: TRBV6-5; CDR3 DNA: TGTGCCAGCAGGGGACGGGCGAACACTGAAGCTTTCTTT; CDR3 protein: CASRGRANTEAFF
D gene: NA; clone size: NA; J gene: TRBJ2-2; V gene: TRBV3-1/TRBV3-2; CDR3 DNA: TGTGCCAGCAGCCAAGATCTGCCCAGCAGCACCGGGGAGCTGTTTTTT; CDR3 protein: CASSQDLPSSTGELFF
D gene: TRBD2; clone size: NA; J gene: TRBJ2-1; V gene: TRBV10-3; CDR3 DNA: TGTGCCATCAGTGACTGGACTAGCGGGGGGTACAATGAGCAGTTCTTC; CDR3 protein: CAISDWTSGGYNEQFF
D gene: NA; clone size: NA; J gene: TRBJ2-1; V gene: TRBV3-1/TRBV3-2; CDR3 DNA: TGTGCCAGCAGCCAAGATTGGCCCTCCGGGCAGTTCTTC; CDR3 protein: CASSQDWPSGQFF
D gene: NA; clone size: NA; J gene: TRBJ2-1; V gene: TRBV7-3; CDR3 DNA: TGTGCCAGCAGCTTAGGACCGCCTAGTGAGCAGTTCTTC; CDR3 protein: CASSLGPPSEQFF
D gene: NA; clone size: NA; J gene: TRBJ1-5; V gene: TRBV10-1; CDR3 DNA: TGCGCCAGCACACGAAAGAAATTCCGGGACACAAATCAGCCCCAGCATTTT; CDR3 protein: CASTRKKFRDTNQPQHF
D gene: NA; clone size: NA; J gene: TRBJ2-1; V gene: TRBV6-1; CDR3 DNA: TGTGCCAGCAGTTATGGCGGGAACTACAATGAGCAGTTCTTC; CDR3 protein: CASSYGGNYNEQFF
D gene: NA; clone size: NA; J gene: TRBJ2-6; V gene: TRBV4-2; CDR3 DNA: TGTGCCAGCAGCCAAGATCGATTACAATCTGGGGCCAACGTCCTGACTTTC; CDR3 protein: CASSQDRLQSGANVLTF
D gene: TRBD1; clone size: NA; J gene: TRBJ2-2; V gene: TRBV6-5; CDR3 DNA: TGTGCCAGCACCGAGAGGGGGCGCGACACCGGGGAGCTGTTTTTT; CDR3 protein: CASTERGRDTGELFF
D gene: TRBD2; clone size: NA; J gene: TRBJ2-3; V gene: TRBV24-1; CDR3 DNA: TGTGCCACCAGTGATGCAGCGGGGGTTTGGACAGATACGCAGTATTTT; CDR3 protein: CATSDAAGVWTDTQYF